This T cell receptor (beta chain) is from a study of T cell repertoires in cytomegalovirus infection. On the study more broadly: HLA-B-restricted CMV epitopes that are well studied were used alongside recently identified HLA-C-restricted ones. Public signatures in TCR beta pointed to CMV infection and matching HLA type.

Findings and limits, study-wide: CMV carriers with the relevant HLA were identified by cumulative public TCR beta family frequency. Predominance within the ex vivo response was attributable to HLA-C-restricted CMV-specific TCR beta clonotypes.

TCRdb re-called the reads through MiXCR, storing one row per CDR3 protein. The sample lists a few hundred thousand distinct CDR3 sequences, about 42% occurring once. This CDR3 is 15 amino acids long. The V end was cut by 6 bases, the J end by 4 bases, with 16 bases between. Germline loops: CDR1 MNHEY, CDR2 SVGAGI. Regarding this clonotype: Its target is not known.

Source: cultured PBMCs, taken from culture after CMV antigen stimulation. This clonotype originated in a human donor in good health (CMV status not recorded). Some clones in this sample may be carry-over from other donors' samples. The chain joins TRBV6-5 to TRBJ2-1; D is undetermined. DNA for the CDR3: TGTGCCAGCAGCTCGGAGTCCCGGCCGTACAATGAGCAGTTCTTC. Amino acids: CASSSESRPYNEQFF.